A single sample gave rise to the 23 T cell receptor beta chains below, sequenced in a study of OX40 agonist ivuxolimab in advanced cancers. This table comes from immunoSEQ multiplex PCR, and its TCRdb copy is limited to in-frame clones, with some not included. The sample includes roughly 15,000 clones, around 70% of them seen just once. Sample: CD4+ or CD8+ T cells sorted from blood, taken in a trial of the OX40 agonist ivuxolimab. The receptors stem from an adult with an advanced solid tumor such as melanoma, head and neck, liver or kidney cancer.

This chain uses TRBV11-2 with TRBJ1-2; 9 nucleotides match TRBD1. Trimming removed 6 bases from V and 8 bases from J; junction bases left unmatched: 7. The CDR3 has 13 residues. Germline V gives CDR1 SGHAT, CDR2 FQNNGV. The CDR3 here is CASREGQGGGYTF. CDR3 bases: TGTGCCAGCAGGGAGGGACAGGGAGGAGGCTACACCTTC.

This clone is judged medium-sized. The genes are TRBV7-6 and TRBJ2-6, with unresolved D. The CDR3 runs 16 residues. With 0 bases removed from V and 0 bases from J, the gap between germline ends came to 6 bases. Germline CDR1 reads SGHVS; CDR2 reads FNYEAQ. The CDR3, as DNA: TGTGCCAGCAGCTTAGCGGCAGGCTCTGGGGCCAACGTCCTGACTTTC. Protein product: CASSLAAGSGANVLTF. Full variable domain (rest looked up from reference TRBV7-6 and TRBJ2-6): GAGVSQSPRYKVTKRGQDVALRCDPISGHVSLYWYRQALGQGPEFLTYFNYEAQQDKSGLPNDRFSAERPEGSISTLTIQRTEQRDSAMYRCASSLAAGSGANVLTFGAGSRLTVL.

V gene TRBV5-6 combines with J gene TRBJ2-1, with D maybe TRBD2 (6 bases). The CDR3 spans 15 residues. Germline V gene sequence: CDR1 SGHDT, CDR2 YYEEEE. V was clipped by 2 bases and J by 2 bases, with 11 bases between them. Here the CDR3 reads CASSLRRETYNEQFF. CDR3 DNA sequence: TGTGCCAGCAGCTTAAGGAGGGAGACCTACAATGAGCAGTTCTTC.

V and J are TRBV9 and TRBJ1-2, with D maybe TRBD1 (5 bases). Deletions cut 3 bases from V and 4 bases from J, with 13 bases between. The CDR3 sequence is 14 residues long. Germline V CDR1 and CDR2: SGDLS, YYNGEE. Written as DNA, the CDR3 is TGTGCCAGCAGCGGGGGCTCTCTGGGCTATGGCTACACCTTC. It yields the protein CASSGGSLGYGYTF.

The chain employs TRBV27 and TRBJ2-3, with 14 positions matching TRBD2. Germline V gene lookup returns CDR1 MNHEY and CDR2 SMNVEV (reference sequence). With V trimmed by 4 bases and J by 3 bases, 3 bases remained unmatched. The CDR3 has 16 residues. This CDR3 is CASSSGTSGSTDTQYF. DNA of the CDR3: TGTGCCAGCAGTTCCGGGACTAGCGGGAGTACAGATACGCAGTATTTT.

This clone is judged medium-sized (0.01 to 0.1%). The V and J genes are TRBV5-1 and TRBJ2-7; D possibly corresponds to TRBD2 (5 bases). The CDR3 is made up of 15 amino acids. Germline CDR1 SGHRS, CDR2 YFSETQ. The ends were cut back, 6 bases at V and 0 bases at J, with 16 bases in the middle. The CDR3 protein is CASTITSGSSYEQYF. The CDR3 DNA follows: TGCGCCAGCACCATCACCAGCGGAAGCTCCTACGAGCAGTACTTC.

J is TRBJ2-7 and V is TRBV14; D might be TRBD2 (5 bases). CDR1 SGHDN and CDR2 FVKESK come from the germline V gene. Trimming took off 0 bases at V and 0 bases at J, with 12 bases between the two ends. The CDR3 has 16 residues. The CDR3 coding sequence is TGTGCCAGCAGCCAAGACAGCGGACTGCGCTCCTACGAGCAGTACTTC. Residues: CASSQDSGLRSYEQYF. Using reference TRBV14 and TRBJ2-7 for the parts outside the CDR3, the full variable domain is EAGVTQFPSHSVIEKGQTVTLRCDPISGHDNLYWYRRVMGKEIKFLLHFVKESKQDESGMPNNRFLAERTGGTYSTLKVQPAELEDSGVYFCASSQDSGLRSYEQYFGPGTRLTVT.

On this clone itself: A far larger clone is a single base away, which makes a read error likely. At the DNA level, this CDR3 is encoded by other sequences in the same sample as well. The CDR3 nucleotides read TGCGCCAGCAGCTTGGCAATGGACCCCGGGGGCTACACCTTC. It yields the protein CASSLAMDPGGYTF. The gene calls are TRBV5-1 and TRBJ1-2; D unresolved. CDR3 size: 14 residues. V lost 0 bases, J lost 8 bases, and 14 bases lay in between. Germline V CDR1 and CDR2: SGHRS, YFSETQ.

This chain uses TRBV11-2 with TRBJ2-5; no definite D call. Between the trimmed V and J ends, which lost 5 bases and 4 bases, there was a span of 11 bases. CDR1 is SGHAT, CDR2 FQNNGV, per germline. The CDR3 is 13 amino acids. DNA for the CDR3: TGTGCCAGCAGCCCCACCGAAGGAGAGACCCAGTACTTC. Encoded protein: CASSPTEGETQYF.

The gene calls are TRBV7-9 and TRBJ2-2; TRBD2 matches at 11 bases. The germline gives CDR1 SEHNR, CDR2 FQNEAQ (reference sequence). With V trimmed by 5 bases and J by 7 bases, 12 bases remained unmatched. This CDR3 contains 17 residues. CDR3 sequence (DNA): TGTGCCAGCAGCCCCGCGTTGGGCCTAGCGGGAGGCGGGGAGCTGTTTTTT. Encoded protein: CASSPALGLAGGGELFF. Full variable domain (rest looked up from reference TRBV7-9 and TRBJ2-2): DTGVSQNPRHKITKRGQNVTFRCDPISEHNRLYWYRQTLGQGPEFLTYFQNEAQLEKSRLLSDRFSAERPKGSFSTLEIQRTEQGDSAMYLCASSPALGLAGGGELFFGEGSRLTVL.

The chain joins TRBV6-1 to TRBJ2-7, with TRBD2 matching over 9 bases. CDR3 length equals 17 residues. CDR1 is MNHNS and CDR2 is SASEGT in the germline V gene. Trimming at V came to 2 bases and at J to 4 bases, leaving 12 bases not matched to a gene. Written as DNA, the CDR3 is TGTGCCAGCAGTGAAATAGGTGCGGCGGGAGGGCAGTACGAGCAGTACTTC. The encoded protein is CASSEIGAAGGQYEQYF.

The V call is TRBV28, the J call TRBJ2-5; D is perhaps TRBD1 (6 bases). CDR3 size: 12 residues. The V gene lost 10 bases and the J gene lost 1 base, with 10 bases spanning the gap. Germline lookup yields CDR1 MDHEN and CDR2 SYDVKM. The CDR3 bases are TGTGCCACGGGACAATCCCAAGAGACCCAGTACTTC. This encodes CATGQSQETQYF.

This sequence joins TRBV4-1 and TRBJ2-1; 10 bases align to TRBD2. The CDR3 totals 15 residues. V lost 1 base, J lost 10 bases, and 7 bases stayed unmatched. Germline CDR1 and CDR2: MGHRA and YSYEKL. In DNA, the CDR3 is TGCGCCAGCAGCCAAGGTCTAGCGGGAGTGGAGGAGCAGTTCTTC. It specifies CASSQGLAGVEEQFF.

V is TRBV2 and J is TRBJ1-2; D gene ambiguous. There are 13 residues in the CDR3. The V gene lost 1 base and the J gene lost 4 bases, with 7 bases spanning the gap. Germline V lookup: CDR1 SNHLY, CDR2 FYNNEI. CDR3 bases: TGTGCCAGCAGTGAAGACGGGTGCTATGGCTACACCTTC. This encodes CASSEDGCYGYTF.

The chain recombines TRBV4-2 with TRBJ1-2; D unclear. In germline, CDR1 is LGHNA, CDR2 YNFKEQ. Trimming shortened V by 3 bases and J by 2 bases, and 16 bases separated the two germline ends. This CDR3 contains 16 residues. For the CDR3, the DNA is TGTGCCAGCAGCCAGGATTTGGCCTTGGGGAACTATGGCTACACCTTC. Residues: CASSQDLALGNYGYTF.

This clone was detected a few times. The chain combines TRBV19 with TRBJ2-7, with 7 bases matching TRBD2. Per germline, CDR1 LNHDA and CDR2 SQIVND (reference sequence). CDR3 length equals 15 residues. V was pared by 5 bases and J by 0 bases, with 7 bases of the junction left unmatched. CDR3 region: CASSSLGGGSYEQYF. The CDR3 DNA reads TGTGCCAGTAGTTCCCTGGGCGGGGGCTCCTACGAGCAGTACTTC.

The chain uses TRBV27 and TRBJ2-7; 12 bases line up with TRBD1. CDR3 length: 14 amino acids. The J segment lost 7 bases and the V segment lost 4 bases, leaving 5 bases of the junction unmatched. Germline CDR1 and CDR2: MNHEY and SMNVEV (reference sequence). The CDR3: CASSYGTGGREQYF. The DNA of the CDR3 is TGTGCCAGCAGTTACGGGACAGGGGGCAGGGAGCAGTACTTC.

The chain is built from TRBV27 and TRBJ2-2; D gene ambiguous. The CDR3 covers 16 residues. Germline V lookup: CDR1 MNHEY, CDR2 SMNVEV (reference sequence). Trimming cost V 0 bases and J 1 base, with 9 bases left between them. Here the CDR3 reads CASSLSTGLNTGELFF. CDR3 bases: TGTGCCAGCAGTTTATCTACCGGGTTGAACACCGGGGAGCTGTTTTTT.

The chain carries TRBV4-1 and TRBJ2-5; D is ambiguous. The CDR3 sequence is 15 residues long. Trimming stripped 0 bases from V and 5 bases from J, with 13 bases between. CDR1 is MGHRA and CDR2 is YSYEKL in the germline V gene. The CDR3 nucleotides read TGCGCCAGCAGCCAAGATTCGAAGGCTTGGGAGACCCAGTACTTC. This translates into CASSQDSKAWETQYF.

V usage is TRBV5-1 and J usage is TRBJ2-1; weak D call: TRBD2 (6 bases). The germline V gene has CDR1 SGHRS and CDR2 YFSETQ. CDR3 length: 16 residues. Trimming cost V 3 bases and J 5 bases, with 18 bases left between them. CDR3 sequence reads: CASSSARAGSNNEQFF. DNA for the CDR3: TGCGCCAGCAGCTCAGCCAGGGCGGGATCGAACAATGAGCAGTTCTTC.

The chain is built from TRBV7-8 and TRBJ2-2, with 7 bases matching TRBD1. J gave up 6 bases and V 4 bases, and 5 bases lay outside the gene matches. Germline V lookup: CDR1 SGHVS, CDR2 FQNEAQ. The CDR3 runs to 14 residues. The CDR3 sequence: CASSSGGLAGELFF. The CDR3 DNA reads TGTGCCAGCAGCTCAGGGGGTTTGGCCGGGGAGCTGTTTTTT.

This rearrangement joins TRBV2 to TRBJ2-5; TRBD2 aligns across 10 bases. CDR3 length: 15 residues. Germline assignment: CDR1 SNHLY and CDR2 FYNNEI. V was pared by 6 bases and J by 2 bases, with 6 bases of the junction left unmatched. CDR3: CASRLGLAVQETQYF. CDR3 nucleotides: TGTGCCAGCAGACTTGGACTAGCGGTACAAGAGACCCAGTACTTC.

The chain is built from TRBV19 and TRBJ2-7, with TRBD1 as a possible D gene (6 bases). CDR3 length: 13 residues. Germline values: CDR1 LNHDA, CDR2 SQIVND (reference sequence). Trimming stripped 1 base from V and 5 bases from J, with 9 bases between. CDR3 loop: CASSIGRQDEQYF. In DNA form, the CDR3 reads TGTGCCAGTAGTATAGGGCGACAGGACGAGCAGTACTTC.